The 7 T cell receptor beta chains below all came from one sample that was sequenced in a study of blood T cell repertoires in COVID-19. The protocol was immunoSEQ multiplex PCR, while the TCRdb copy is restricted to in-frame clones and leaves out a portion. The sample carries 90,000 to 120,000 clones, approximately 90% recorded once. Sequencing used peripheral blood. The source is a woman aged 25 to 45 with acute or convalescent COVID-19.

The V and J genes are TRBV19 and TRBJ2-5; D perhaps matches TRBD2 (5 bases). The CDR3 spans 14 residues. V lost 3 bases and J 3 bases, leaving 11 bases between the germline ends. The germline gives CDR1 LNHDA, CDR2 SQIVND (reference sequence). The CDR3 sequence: CASSMRADKETQYF. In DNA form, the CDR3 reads TGTGCCAGTAGTATGCGGGCAGATAAAGAGACCCAGTACTTC.

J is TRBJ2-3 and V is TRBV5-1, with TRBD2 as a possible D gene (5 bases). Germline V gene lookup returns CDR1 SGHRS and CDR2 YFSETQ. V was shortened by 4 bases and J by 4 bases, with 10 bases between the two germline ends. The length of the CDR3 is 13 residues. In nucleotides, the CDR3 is TGCGCCAGCAGCCCGAACGGGGCAGATACGCAGTATTTT. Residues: CASSPNGADTQYF. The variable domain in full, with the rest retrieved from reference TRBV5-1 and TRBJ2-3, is KAGVTQTPRYLIKTRGQQVTLSCSPISGHRSVSWYQQTPGQGLQFLFEYFSETQRNKGNFPGRFSGRQFSNSRSEMNVSTLELGDSALYLCASSPNGADTQYFGPGTRLTVL.

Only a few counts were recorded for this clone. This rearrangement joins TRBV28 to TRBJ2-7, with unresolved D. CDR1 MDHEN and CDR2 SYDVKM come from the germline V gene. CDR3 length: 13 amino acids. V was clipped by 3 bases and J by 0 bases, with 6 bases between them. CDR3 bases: TGTGCCAGCAGTTTTGGCAGCTCCTACGAGCAGTACTTC. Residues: CASSFGSSYEQYF.

The CDR3 here is CASSYDSADTLYEQYF. In DNA, the CDR3 is TGTGCCAGCAGTTATGATTCGGCGGACACCCTCTACGAGCAGTACTTC. This chain links TRBV2 with TRBJ2-7; TRBD1 might be the D (5 bases). CDR3 length: 16 residues. Germline V gene data show CDR1 as SNHLY and CDR2 as FYNNEI. V lost 5 bases and J lost 3, with 20 bases in between.

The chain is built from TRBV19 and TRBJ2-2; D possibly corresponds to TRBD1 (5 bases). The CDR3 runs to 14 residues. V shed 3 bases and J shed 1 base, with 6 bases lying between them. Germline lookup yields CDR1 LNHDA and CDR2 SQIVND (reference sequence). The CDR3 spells CASSMTVNTGELFF. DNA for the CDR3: TGTGCCAGTAGTATGACAGTGAACACCGGGGAGCTGTTTTTT.

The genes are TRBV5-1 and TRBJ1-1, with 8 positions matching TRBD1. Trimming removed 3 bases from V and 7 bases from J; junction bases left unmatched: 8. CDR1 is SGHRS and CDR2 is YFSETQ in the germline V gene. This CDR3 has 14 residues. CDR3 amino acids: CASSSGQAADEAFF. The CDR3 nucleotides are TGCGCCAGCAGCTCGGGACAGGCGGCGGATGAAGCTTTCTTT. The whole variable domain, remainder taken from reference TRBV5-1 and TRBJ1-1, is KAGVTQTPRYLIKTRGQQVTLSCSPISGHRSVSWYQQTPGQGLQFLFEYFSETQRNKGNFPGRFSGRQFSNSRSEMNVSTLELGDSALYLCASSSGQAADEAFFGQGTRLTVV.

The chain's CDR3 is CASSQDGQGMTGNTIYF. As DNA, the CDR3 is TGCGCCAGCAGCCAAGATGGACAGGGAATGACTGGAAACACCATATATTTT. The chain has TRBV4-1 and TRBJ1-3; the match to TRBD1 covers 8 bases. The J segment lost 2 bases and the V segment lost 0 bases, leaving 6 bases of the junction unmatched. Germline V gene lookup returns CDR1 MGHRA and CDR2 YSYEKL. This CDR3 is built from 17 residues.